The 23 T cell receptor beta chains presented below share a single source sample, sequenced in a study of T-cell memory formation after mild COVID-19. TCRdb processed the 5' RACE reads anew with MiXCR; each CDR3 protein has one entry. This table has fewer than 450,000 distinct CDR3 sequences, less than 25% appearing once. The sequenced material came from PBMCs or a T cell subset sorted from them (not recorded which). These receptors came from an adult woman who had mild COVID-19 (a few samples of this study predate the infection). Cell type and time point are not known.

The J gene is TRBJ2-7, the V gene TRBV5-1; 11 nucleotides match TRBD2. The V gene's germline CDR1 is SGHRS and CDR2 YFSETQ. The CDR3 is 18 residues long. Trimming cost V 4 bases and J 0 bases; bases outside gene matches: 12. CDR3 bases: TGCGCCAGCAGCCTCGGACTAGCGGGCCCTCCGAGCTCCTACGAGCAGTACTTC. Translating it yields CASSLGLAGPPSSYEQYF.

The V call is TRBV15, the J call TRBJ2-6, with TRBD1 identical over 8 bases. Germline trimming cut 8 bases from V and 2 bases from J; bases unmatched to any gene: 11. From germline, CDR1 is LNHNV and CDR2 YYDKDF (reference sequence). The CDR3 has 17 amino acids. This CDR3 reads CATSWGRGLTGANVLTF. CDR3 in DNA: TGTGCCACCTCGTGGGGCAGGGGGCTCACTGGGGCCAACGTCCTGACTTTC.

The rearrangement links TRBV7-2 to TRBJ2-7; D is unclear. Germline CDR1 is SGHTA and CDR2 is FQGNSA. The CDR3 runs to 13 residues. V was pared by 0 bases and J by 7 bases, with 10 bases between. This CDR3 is CASSLAQAFEQYF. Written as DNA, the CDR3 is TGTGCCAGCAGCTTAGCGCAGGCGTTTGAGCAGTACTTC.

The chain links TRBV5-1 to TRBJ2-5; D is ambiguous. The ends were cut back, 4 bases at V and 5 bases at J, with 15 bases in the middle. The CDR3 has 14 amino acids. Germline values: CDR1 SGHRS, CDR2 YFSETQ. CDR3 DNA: TGCGCCAGCAGCAAGAGCTCCACCGGGGAGACCCAGTACTTC. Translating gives CASSKSSTGETQYF.

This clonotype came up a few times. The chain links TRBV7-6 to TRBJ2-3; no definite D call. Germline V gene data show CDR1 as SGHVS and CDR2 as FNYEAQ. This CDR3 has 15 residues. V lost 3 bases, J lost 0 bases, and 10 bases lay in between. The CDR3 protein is CASSLAPPSTDTQYF. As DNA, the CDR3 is TGTGCCAGCAGCTTGGCCCCCCCTAGCACAGATACGCAGTATTTT.

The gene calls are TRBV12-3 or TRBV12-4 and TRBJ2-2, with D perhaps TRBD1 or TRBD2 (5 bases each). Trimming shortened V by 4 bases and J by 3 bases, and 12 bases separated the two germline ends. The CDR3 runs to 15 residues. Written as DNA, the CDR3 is TGTGCCAGCAGTTCCGGGTGGGACGACACCGGGGAGCTGTTTTTT. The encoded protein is CASSSGWDDTGELFF.

The CDR3 region is CATSDMTGDGYTF. The CDR3, as DNA: TGTGCCACCAGTGATATGACAGGGGATGGCTACACCTTC. The chain recombines TRBV24-1 with TRBJ1-2; TRBD1 agrees at 8 bases. V shed 3 bases, J shed 6 bases, and the junction held 2 bases outside the gene matches. Germline V CDR1 and CDR2: KGHDR, SFDVKD. CDR3 length: 13 residues.

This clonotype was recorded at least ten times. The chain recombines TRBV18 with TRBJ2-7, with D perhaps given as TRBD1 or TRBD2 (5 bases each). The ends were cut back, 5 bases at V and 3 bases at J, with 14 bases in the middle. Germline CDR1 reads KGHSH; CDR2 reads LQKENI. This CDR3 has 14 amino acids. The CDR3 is CASSFPGRNYEQYF. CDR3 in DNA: TGTGCCAGCTCATTTCCGGGACGGAACTACGAGCAGTACTTC.

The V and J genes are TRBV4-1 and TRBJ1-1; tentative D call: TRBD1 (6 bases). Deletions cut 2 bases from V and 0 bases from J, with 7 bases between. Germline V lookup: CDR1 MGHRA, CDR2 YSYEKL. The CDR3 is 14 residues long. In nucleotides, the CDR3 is TGCGCCAGCAGCCAAAGGGGGTTGAACACTGAAGCTTTCTTT. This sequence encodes CASSQRGLNTEAFF.

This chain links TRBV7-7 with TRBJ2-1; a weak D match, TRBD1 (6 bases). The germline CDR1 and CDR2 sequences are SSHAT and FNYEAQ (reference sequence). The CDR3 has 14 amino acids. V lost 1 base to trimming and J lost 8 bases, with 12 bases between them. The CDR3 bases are TGTGCCAGCAGCTTAGGTTCCAGGGGTGATGAGCAGTTCTTC. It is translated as CASSLGSRGDEQFF.

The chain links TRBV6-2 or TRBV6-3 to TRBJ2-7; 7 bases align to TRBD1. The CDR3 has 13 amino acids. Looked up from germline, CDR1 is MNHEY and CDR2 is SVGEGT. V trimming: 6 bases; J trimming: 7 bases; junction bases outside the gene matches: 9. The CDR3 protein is CASSYGQVWEQYF. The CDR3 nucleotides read TGTGCCAGCAGCTACGGACAGGTCTGGGAGCAGTACTTC.

In DNA form, the CDR3 reads TGCGCCAGCATGAGGGCCGGATCCTCCTACGAGCAGTACTTC. As protein: CASMRAGSSYEQYF. The rearrangement uses TRBV5-1 and TRBJ2-7; D may be TRBD2 (5 bases). Germline-derived CDR1 and CDR2 are SGHRS and YFSETQ. The V end was cut by 6 bases, the J end by 0 bases, with 13 bases between. CDR3 length: 14 residues.

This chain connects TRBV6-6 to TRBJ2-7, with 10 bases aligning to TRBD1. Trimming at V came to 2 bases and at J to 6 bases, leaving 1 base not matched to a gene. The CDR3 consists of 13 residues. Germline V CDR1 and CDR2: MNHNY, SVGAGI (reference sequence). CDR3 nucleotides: TGTGCCAGCAGTTACGGGACAGGGGTCGAGCAGTACTTC. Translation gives CASSYGTGVEQYF.

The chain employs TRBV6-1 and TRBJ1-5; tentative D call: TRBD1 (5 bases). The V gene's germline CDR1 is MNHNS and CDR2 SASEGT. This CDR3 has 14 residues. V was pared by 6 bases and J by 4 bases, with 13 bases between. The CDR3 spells CASRRDLGNQPQHF. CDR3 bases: TGTGCCAGCAGGAGGGACTTGGGGAATCAGCCCCAGCATTTT.

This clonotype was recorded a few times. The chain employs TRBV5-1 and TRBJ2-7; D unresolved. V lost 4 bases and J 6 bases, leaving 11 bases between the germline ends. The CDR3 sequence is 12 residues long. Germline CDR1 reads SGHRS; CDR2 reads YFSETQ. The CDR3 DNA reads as TGCGCCAGCAGCCACACATCGAGCGAGCAGTACTTC. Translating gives CASSHTSSEQYF.

The CDR3 region has the DNA TGCGCCAGCAGCTTGAGACTAGCGGGGGGAAGCACAGATACGCAGTATTTT. Protein: CASSLRLAGGSTDTQYF. This rearrangement joins TRBV5-1 to TRBJ2-3; 13 bases are a match to TRBD2. The V and J ends lost 1 base and 0 bases, in that order; junction bases with no gene match: 2. This CDR3 region has 17 residues. Germline V gene lookup returns CDR1 SGHRS and CDR2 YFSETQ.

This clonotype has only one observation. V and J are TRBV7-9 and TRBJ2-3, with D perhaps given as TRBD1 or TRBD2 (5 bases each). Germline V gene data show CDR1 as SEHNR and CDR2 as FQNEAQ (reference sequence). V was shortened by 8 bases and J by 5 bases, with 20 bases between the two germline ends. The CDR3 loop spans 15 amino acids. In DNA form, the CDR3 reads TGTGCCAGCGGATTTACGTTATGGGGGAGAGATACGCAGTATTTT. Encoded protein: CASGFTLWGRDTQYF.

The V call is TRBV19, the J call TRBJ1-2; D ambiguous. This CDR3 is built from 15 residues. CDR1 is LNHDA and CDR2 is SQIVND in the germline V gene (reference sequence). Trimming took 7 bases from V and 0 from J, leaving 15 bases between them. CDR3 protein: CASKIGAASNYGYTF. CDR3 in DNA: TGTGCCAGTAAAATAGGAGCAGCTTCTAACTATGGCTACACCTTC.

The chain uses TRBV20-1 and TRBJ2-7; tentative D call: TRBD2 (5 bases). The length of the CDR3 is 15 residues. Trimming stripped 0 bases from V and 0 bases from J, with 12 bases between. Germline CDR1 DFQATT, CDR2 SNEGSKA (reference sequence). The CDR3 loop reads CSARDQAESSYEQYF. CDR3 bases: TGCAGTGCTAGAGATCAAGCGGAGAGCTCCTACGAGCAGTACTTC.

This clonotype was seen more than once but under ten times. DNA for the CDR3: TGTGCCAGCAGCCATTTTACCGGGGAGCTGTTTTTT. Translated: CASSHFTGELFF. The chain combines TRBV5-6 with TRBJ2-2, with D unclear. V was trimmed by 4 bases and J by 5 bases, leaving 6 bases between them. CDR1 is SGHDT and CDR2 is YYEEEE in the germline V gene. This CDR3 contains 12 residues.

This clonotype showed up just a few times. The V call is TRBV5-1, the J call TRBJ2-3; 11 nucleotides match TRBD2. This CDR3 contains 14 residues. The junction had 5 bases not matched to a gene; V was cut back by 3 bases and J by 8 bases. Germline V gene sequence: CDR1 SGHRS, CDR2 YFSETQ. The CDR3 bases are TGCGCCAGCAGCTCACTAGCGGGAGAGAGTACGCAGTATTTT. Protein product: CASSSLAGESTQYF.

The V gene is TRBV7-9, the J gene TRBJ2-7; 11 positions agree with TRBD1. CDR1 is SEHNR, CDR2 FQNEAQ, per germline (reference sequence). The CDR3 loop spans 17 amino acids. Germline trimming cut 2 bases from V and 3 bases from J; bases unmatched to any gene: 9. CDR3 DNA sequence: TGTGCCAGCAGCTTACTCCCCCGGACAGGGGGCCACTACGAGCAGTACTTC. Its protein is CASSLLPRTGGHYEQYF.

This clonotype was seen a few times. The CDR3 nucleotides read TGTGCCAGCAGCGAGGGGACAGCCGACTATGGCTACACCTTC. Encoded protein: CASSEGTADYGYTF. The chain joins TRBV9 to TRBJ1-2; 7 bases are shared with TRBD1. Germline CDR1 SGDLS, CDR2 YYNGEE. The CDR3 covers 14 residues. V shed 3 bases and J 3 bases; nucleotides not matched to a gene: 5.